These T cell receptor beta chains were read from a single sample in a study of blood T cell repertoires in COVID-19. Using immunoSEQ multiplex PCR, the repertoire was profiled, and TCRdb retains in-frame clones only, with some absent. The table includes 150,000 to 200,000 clones, 65% to 90% detected once. Sequenced material: peripheral blood. Source of these receptors: a woman in her 40s with COVID-19, enrolled during active disease. CDR3s include the opening cysteine and the closing phenylalanine or tryptophan. D genes are given only for firm matches. Size tells how often a clone was seen (once, few, many) or the class of an expanded clone, and some rows leave it out.

abundance | d_gene | j_gene | v_gene | CDR3nt | CDR3aa
. | . | TRBJ1-5 | TRBV23-1 | TGCGCCAGCAGTCACCCAGGGATCTATAGCAATCAGCCCCAGCATTTT | CASSHPGIYSNQPQHF
. | . | TRBJ2-5 | TRBV20-1 | TGCAGTGCTAGTGCCTACGAGACCCAGTACTTC | CSASAYETQYF
. | TRBD2 | TRBJ2-5 | TRBV30 | TGTGCCTGGAGTTTGACTAGCGGAGAGACCCAGTACTTC | CAWSLTSGETQYF
. | TRBD1 | TRBJ1-2 | TRBV27 | TGTGCCAGCAGTTTATCTCCCCCGGACAGGGGATCCTATGGCTACACCTTC | CASSLSPPDRGSYGYTF
once | . | TRBJ2-1 | TRBV14 | TGTGCCAGCAGCCTGAACGGGAGAGCCCAGCAGTTCTTC | CASSLNGRAQQFF
. | . | TRBJ1-6 | TRBV3-1/TRBV3-2 | TGTGCCAGCAGCCCCCCTAGGAGCGGGGATAATTCACCCCTCCACTTT | CASSPPRSGDNSPLHF
. | . | TRBJ2-1 | TRBV7-3 | TGTGCCAGCAGCTTAATGGCTAGCGATGCCAATGAGCAGTTCTTC | CASSLMASDANEQFF
. | . | TRBJ1-1 | TRBV6-5 | TGTGCCAGCAGTCCGACAGGGAACACTGAAGCTTTCTTT | CASSPTGNTEAFF
. | . | TRBJ2-2 | TRBV28 | TGTGCCAGCGAAACAGCTACCGGGGAGCTGTTTTTT | CASETATGELFF
few | TRBD1 | TRBJ2-7 | TRBV30 | TGTGCCTGGAGTCCCGGGACAGGGGGCTACGAGCAGTACTTC | CAWSPGTGGYEQYF
once | . | TRBJ2-5 | TRBV10-3 | TGTGCCATCAGTGGGGGGGACAGCTATAAAGAGACCCAGTACTTC | CAISGGDSYKETQYF
once | . | TRBJ2-7 | TRBV20-1 | TGCAGTGCTAGTCAAGGGGTGTACTACGAGCAGTACTTC | CSASQGVYYEQYF
. | . | TRBJ1-1 | TRBV19 | TGTGCCAGTAGTAAGGACAGCTTGAACACTGAAGCTTTCTTT | CASSKDSLNTEAFF
few | TRBD2 | TRBJ2-7 | TRBV28 | TGTGCCAGCAGTTTAAGAGGCGGGGGGGGTGTCAGCGAGCAGTACTTC | CASSLRGGGGVSEQYF
. | TRBD1 | TRBJ2-6 | TRBV9 | TGTGCCAGCAGCGTAGTGAGGGGGCCAGGGGCCAACGTCCTGACTTTC | CASSVVRGPGANVLTF
once | . | TRBJ1-1 | TRBV18 | TGTGCCAGCTCACCCGGACAAGGACGAACTGAAGCTTTCTTT | CASSPGQGRTEAFF
. | . | TRBJ2-4 | TRBV7-2 | TGTGCCAGCAGCCTCCCAGCGGTAGCCAAAAACATTCAGTACTTC | CASSLPAVAKNIQYF
. | . | TRBJ2-7 | TRBV12-3/TRBV12-4 | TGTGCCAGCAGCCAGGGCCGCGAGCAGTACTTC | CASSQGREQYF
. | TRBD1 | TRBJ2-7 | TRBV12-3/TRBV12-4 | TGTGCCAGCACACAGGGGACCCCATACGAGCAGTACTTC | CASTQGTPYEQYF
. | TRBD2 | TRBJ2-2 | TRBV29-1 | TGCAGCGCCCAATCGGCGGGAGGGCTTAACGGGGAGCTGTTTTTT | CSAQSAGGLNGELFF
. | . | TRBJ1-2 | TRBV28 | TGTGCCAGCAGGGGGCTACTCTATGGCTACACCTTC | CASRGLLYGYTF
. | . | TRBJ2-5 | TRBV29-1 | TGCAGCGTGAATAGCGCGGTACTGGAGACCCAGTACTTC | CSVNSAVLETQYF
few | . | TRBJ1-6 | TRBV7-3 | TGTGCCAGCAGCTTATTGGGGAGCTCCTATAATTCACCCCTCCACTTT | CASSLLGSSYNSPLHF
. | TRBD2 | TRBJ2-5 | TRBV30 | TGTGCCTGGACTAGCGGGAGTGAGACCCAGTACTTC | CAWTSGSETQYF
. | . | TRBJ2-1 | TRBV6-1 | TGTGCCAGCAGTGATGAGGAGTCCTACAATGAGCAGTTCTTC | CASSDEESYNEQFF
few | TRBD2 | TRBJ2-1 | TRBV7-2 | TGTGCCAGCAGCTTAGTCGCCGCTAGCGGGAGATACAATGAGCAGTTCTTC | CASSLVAASGRYNEQFF
. | . | TRBJ2-5 | TRBV6-2/TRBV6-3 | TGTGCCAGCAGTTACAGGCAATCGCGGGCTAGCGTTTACCAAGAGACCCAGTACTTC | CASSYRQSRASVYQETQYF
. | . | TRBJ2-1 | TRBV5-5 | TGTGCCAGCAGCTTGGCGGTTTCTCCAGGGATCCTCGACTATGAGCAGTTCTTC | CASSLAVSPGILDYEQFF
. | TRBD2 | TRBJ2-7 | TRBV6-1 | TGTGCCAGCAGTGAGGTAGCGGGAGCCTACGAGCAGTACTTC | CASSEVAGAYEQYF
. | TRBD2 | TRBJ2-7 | TRBV3-1/TRBV3-2 | TGTGCCAGCACCTTAACTAGCGGGAGTATCTACGAGCAGTACTTC | CASTLTSGSIYEQYF
many | TRBD2 | TRBJ2-1 | TRBV7-2 | TGTGCCAGCAGCCCGGCAGGGAGGGGGCAGTTCTTC | CASSPAGRGQFF
once | TRBD1 | TRBJ1-1 | TRBV27 | TGTGCCAGCAGTACAACATACAGGGGAGACACTGAAGCTTTCTTT | CASSTTYRGDTEAFF